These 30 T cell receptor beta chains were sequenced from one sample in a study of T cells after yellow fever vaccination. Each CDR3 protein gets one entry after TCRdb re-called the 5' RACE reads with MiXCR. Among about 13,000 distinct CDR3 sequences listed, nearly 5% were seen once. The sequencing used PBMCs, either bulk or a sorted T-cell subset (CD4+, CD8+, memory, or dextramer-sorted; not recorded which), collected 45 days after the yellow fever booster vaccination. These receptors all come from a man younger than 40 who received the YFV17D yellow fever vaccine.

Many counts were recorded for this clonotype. The CDR3 region is CASSEAWASSALNGYTF. In DNA, the CDR3 is TGTGCCAGCAGTGAAGCCTGGGCGTCCTCGGCGCTAAACGGCTACACCTTC. The chain joins TRBV6-1 to TRBJ1-2; no clear D gene. Germline V CDR1 and CDR2: MNHNS, SASEGT. This CDR3 spans 17 amino acids. Trimming removed 0 bases from V and 8 bases from J, with 22 bases in between.

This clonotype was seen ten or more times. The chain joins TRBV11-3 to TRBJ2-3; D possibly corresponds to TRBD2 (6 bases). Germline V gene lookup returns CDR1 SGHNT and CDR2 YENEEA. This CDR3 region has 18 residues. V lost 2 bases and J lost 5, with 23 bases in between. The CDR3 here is CASSLTATGTLFLDTQYF. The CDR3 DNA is TGTGCCAGCAGCTTAACAGCCACCGGGACTCTTTTTTTAGATACGCAGTATTTT.

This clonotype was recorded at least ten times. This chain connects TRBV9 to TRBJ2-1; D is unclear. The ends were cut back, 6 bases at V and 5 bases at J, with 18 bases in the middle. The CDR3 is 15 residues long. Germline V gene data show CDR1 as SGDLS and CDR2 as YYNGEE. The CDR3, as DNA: TGTGCCAGCACCCCCTTCCGTGCCGAAAACAATGAGCAGTTCTTC. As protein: CASTPFRAENNEQFF. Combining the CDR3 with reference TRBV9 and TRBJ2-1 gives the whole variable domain DSGVTQTPKHLITATGQRVTLRCSPRSGDLSVYWYQQSLDQGLQFLIQYYNGEERAKGNILERFSAQQFPDLHSELNLSSLELGDSALYFCASTPFRAENNEQFFGPGTRLTVL.

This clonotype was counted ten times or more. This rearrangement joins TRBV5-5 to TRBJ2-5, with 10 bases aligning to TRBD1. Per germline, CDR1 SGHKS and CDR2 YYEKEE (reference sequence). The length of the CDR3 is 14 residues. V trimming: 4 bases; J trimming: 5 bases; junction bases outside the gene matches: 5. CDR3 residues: CASSPMGQGETQYF. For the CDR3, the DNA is TGTGCCAGCAGCCCAATGGGACAGGGGGAGACCCAGTACTTC.

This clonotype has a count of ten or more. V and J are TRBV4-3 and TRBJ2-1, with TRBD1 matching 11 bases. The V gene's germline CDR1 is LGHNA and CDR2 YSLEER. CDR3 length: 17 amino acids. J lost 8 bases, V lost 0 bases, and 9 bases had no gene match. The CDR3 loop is CASSQEPGTGGGDEQFF. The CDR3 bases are TGCGCCAGCAGCCAAGAACCCGGGACAGGGGGTGGGGATGAGCAGTTCTTC.

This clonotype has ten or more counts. CDR3 sequence reads: CASRLAGGPIEQYF. The CDR3 DNA reads as TGCGCCAGCCGTTTAGCGGGAGGGCCTATCGAGCAGTACTTC. The rearrangement uses TRBV10-2 and TRBJ2-7; 11 bases fit TRBD2. Germline V gene sequence: CDR1 WSHSY, CDR2 SAAADI. V was clipped by 8 bases and J by 6 bases; unmatched bases: 9. The CDR3 has 14 amino acids.

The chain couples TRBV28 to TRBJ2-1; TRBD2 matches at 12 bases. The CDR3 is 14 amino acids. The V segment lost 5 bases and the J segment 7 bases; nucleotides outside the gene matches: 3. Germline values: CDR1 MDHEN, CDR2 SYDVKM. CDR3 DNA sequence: TGTGCCAGCAGTCCGACTAGCGGGAGAAATGAGCAGTTCTTC. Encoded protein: CASSPTSGRNEQFF.

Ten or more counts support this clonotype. The CDR3 region has the DNA TGTGCCAGCTTTGGCAGGGAAGGCGAGCAGTACTTC. Translating it yields CASFGREGEQYF. The V call is TRBV7-9, the J call TRBJ2-7, with a weak D call TRBD1 (5 bases). V was cut by 8 bases and J by 6 bases, with 14 bases left in between. The germline V gene has CDR1 SEHNR and CDR2 FQNEAQ (reference sequence). The CDR3 sequence is 12 residues long.

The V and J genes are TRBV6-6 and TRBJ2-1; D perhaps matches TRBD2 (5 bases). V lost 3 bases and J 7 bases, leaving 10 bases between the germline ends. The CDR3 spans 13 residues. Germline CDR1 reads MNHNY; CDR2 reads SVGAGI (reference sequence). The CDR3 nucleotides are TGTGCCAGCAGTTATTCTAGCTCGAATGAGCAGTTCTTC. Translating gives CASSYSSSNEQFF.

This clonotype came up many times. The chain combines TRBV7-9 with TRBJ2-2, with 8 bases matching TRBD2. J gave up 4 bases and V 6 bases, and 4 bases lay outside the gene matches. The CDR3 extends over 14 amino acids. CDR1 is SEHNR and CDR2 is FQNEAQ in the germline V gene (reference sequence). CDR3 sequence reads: CASRAGVSTGELFF. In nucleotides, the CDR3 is TGTGCCAGCAGAGCGGGAGTTAGCACCGGGGAGCTGTTTTTT.

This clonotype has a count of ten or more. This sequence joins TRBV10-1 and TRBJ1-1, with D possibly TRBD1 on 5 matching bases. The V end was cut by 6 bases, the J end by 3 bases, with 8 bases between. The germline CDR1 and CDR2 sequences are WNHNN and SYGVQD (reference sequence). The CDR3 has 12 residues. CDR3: CASSDRYTEAFF. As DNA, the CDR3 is TGCGCCAGCAGCGACAGATACACTGAAGCTTTCTTT.

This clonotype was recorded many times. The CDR3 protein is CASSQPGTSEEPHTGELFF. The CDR3 DNA sequence: TGCGCCAGCAGCCAACCCGGGACTAGCGAGGAACCGCACACCGGGGAGCTGTTTTTT. The chain combines TRBV4-3 with TRBJ2-2; 10 bases are a match to TRBD2. Germline V gene lookup returns CDR1 LGHNA and CDR2 YSLEER. J gave up 3 bases and V 2 bases, and 12 bases lay outside the gene matches. The CDR3 is 19 residues long.

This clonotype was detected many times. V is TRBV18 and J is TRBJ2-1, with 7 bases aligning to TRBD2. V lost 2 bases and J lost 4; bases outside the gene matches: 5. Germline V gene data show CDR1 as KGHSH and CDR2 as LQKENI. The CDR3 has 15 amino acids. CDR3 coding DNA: TGTGCCAGCTCACCATATGAGGGAGGGTACAATGAGCAGTTCTTC. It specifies CASSPYEGGYNEQFF. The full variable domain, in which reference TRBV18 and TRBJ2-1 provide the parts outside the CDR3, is NAGVMQNPRHLVRRRGQEARLRCSPMKGHSHVYWYRQLPEEGLKFMVYLQKENIIDESGMPKERFSAEFPKEGPSILRIQQVVRGDSAAYFCASSPYEGGYNEQFFGPGTRLTVL.

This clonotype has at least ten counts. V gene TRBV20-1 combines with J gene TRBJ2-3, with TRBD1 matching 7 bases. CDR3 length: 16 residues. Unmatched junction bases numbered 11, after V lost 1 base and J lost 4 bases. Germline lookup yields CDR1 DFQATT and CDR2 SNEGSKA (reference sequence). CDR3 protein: CSARAFDRDNPDTQYF. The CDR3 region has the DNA TGCAGTGCTAGAGCCTTCGACAGGGACAATCCAGATACGCAGTATTTT.

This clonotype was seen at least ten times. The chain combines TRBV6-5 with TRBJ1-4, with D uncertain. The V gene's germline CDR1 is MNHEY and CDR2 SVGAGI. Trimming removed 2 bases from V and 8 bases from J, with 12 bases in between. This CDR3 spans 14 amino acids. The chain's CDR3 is CASSYDGEGEKLFF. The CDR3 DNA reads TGTGCCAGCAGTTACGATGGGGAAGGCGAAAAACTGTTTTTT.

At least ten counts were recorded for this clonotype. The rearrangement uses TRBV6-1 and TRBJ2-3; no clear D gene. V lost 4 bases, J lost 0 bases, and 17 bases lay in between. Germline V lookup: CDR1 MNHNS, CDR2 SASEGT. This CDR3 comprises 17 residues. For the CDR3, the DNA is TGTGCCAGCAGTGCAAATCAGAGAACGACTAGCACAGATACGCAGTATTTT. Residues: CASSANQRTTSTDTQYF.

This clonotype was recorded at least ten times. As DNA, the CDR3 is TGTGCCACCAGTGACTCCGGACAGTCAAGCTCTGGGGCCAACGTCCTGACTTTC. This codes for CATSDSGQSSSGANVLTF. The chain uses TRBV24-1 and TRBJ2-6; D may be TRBD1 (6 bases). Germline values: CDR1 KGHDR, CDR2 SFDVKD. V dropped 4 bases and J dropped 0 bases, with 15 bases sitting between them. The CDR3 is 18 amino acids.

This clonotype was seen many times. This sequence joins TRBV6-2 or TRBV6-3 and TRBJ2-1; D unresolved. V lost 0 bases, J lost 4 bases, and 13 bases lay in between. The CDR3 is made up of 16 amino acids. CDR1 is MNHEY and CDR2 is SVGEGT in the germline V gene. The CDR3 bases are TGTGCCAGCAGTTACTCTAGGATTGTTGGATACAATGAGCAGTTCTTC. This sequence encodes CASSYSRIVGYNEQFF.

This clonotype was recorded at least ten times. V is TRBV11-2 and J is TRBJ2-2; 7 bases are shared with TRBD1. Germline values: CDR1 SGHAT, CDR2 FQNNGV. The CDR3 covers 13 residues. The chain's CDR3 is CAGRQGRTGELFF. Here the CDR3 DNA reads TGTGCAGGGAGACAGGGTCGCACCGGGGAGCTGTTTTTT.

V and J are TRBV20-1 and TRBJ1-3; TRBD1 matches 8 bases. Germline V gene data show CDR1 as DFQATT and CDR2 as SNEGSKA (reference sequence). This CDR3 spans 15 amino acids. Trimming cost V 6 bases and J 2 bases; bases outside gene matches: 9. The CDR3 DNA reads TGCAGTGCGAGACAGGGGATGGGACCTGGAAACACCATATATTTT. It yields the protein CSARQGMGPGNTIYF.

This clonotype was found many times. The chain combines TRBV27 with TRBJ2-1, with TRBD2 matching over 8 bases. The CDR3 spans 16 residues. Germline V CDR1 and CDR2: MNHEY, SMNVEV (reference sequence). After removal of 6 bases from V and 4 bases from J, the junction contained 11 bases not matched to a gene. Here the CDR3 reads CASRYSGGGIYNEQFF. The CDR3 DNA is TGTGCCAGCAGATATTCCGGGGGGGGGATATACAATGAGCAGTTCTTC.

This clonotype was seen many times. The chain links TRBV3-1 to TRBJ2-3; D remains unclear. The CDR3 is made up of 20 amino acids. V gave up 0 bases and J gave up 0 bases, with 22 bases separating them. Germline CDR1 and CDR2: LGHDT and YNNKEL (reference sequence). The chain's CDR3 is CASSQDVPTWPESSTDTQYF. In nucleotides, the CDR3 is TGTGCCAGCAGCCAAGATGTCCCGACGTGGCCGGAGTCTAGCACAGATACGCAGTATTTT.

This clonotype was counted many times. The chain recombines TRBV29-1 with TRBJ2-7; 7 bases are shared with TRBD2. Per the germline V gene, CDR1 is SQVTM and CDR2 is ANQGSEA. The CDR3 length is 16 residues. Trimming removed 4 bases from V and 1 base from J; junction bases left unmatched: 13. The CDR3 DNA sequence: TGCAGCGTTGGGGGTGGGGCGGGAGTTTTATCCTACGAGCAGTACTTC. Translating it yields CSVGGGAGVLSYEQYF.

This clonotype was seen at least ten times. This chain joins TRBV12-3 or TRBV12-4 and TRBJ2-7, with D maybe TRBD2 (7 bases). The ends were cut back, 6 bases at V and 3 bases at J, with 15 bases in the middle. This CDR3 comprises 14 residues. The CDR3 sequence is CASRLGGAIYEQYF. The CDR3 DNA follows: TGTGCCAGCAGACTTGGGGGGGCCATCTACGAGCAGTACTTC.

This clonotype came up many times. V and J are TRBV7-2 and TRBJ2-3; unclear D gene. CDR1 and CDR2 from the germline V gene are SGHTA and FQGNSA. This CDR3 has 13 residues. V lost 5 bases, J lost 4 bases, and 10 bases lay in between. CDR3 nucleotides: TGTGCCAGCAGCCCAGTGGGTCCAGATACGCAGTATTTT. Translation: CASSPVGPDTQYF.

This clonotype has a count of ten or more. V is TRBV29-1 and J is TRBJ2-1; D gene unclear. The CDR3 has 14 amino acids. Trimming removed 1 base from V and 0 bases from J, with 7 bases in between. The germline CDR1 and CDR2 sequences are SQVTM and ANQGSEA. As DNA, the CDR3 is TGCAGCGTTGAAGGTGGAGTCTCCTACAATGAGCAGTTCTTC. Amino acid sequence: CSVEGGVSYNEQFF.

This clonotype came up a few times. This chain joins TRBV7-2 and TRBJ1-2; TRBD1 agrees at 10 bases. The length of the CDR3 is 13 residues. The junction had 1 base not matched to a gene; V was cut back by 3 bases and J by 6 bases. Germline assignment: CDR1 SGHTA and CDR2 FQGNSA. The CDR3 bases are TGTGCCAGCAGCTTTGGGACAGGGGATGGCTACACCTTC. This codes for CASSFGTGDGYTF.

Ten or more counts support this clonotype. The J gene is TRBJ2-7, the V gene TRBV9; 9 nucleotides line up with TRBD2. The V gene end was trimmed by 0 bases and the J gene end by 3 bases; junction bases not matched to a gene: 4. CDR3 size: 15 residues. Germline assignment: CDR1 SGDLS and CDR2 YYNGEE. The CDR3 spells CASSVASGVIYEQYF. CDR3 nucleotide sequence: TGTGCCAGCAGCGTAGCTAGCGGGGTTATCTACGAGCAGTACTTC.

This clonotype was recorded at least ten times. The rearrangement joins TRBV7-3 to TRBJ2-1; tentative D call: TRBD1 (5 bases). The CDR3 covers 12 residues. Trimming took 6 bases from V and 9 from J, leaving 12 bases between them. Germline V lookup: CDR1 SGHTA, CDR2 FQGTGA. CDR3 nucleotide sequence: TGTGCCAGCAGTCCAGACAGTTTTGAGCAGTTCTTC. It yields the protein CASSPDSFEQFF.

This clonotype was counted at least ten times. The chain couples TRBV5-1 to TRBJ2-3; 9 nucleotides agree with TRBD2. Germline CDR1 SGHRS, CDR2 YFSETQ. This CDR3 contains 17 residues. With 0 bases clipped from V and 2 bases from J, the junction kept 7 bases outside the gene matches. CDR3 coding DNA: TGCGCCAGCAGCTTGGATCCTGCGGGAGGGCCCACAGATACGCAGTATTTT. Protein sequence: CASSLDPAGGPTDTQYF. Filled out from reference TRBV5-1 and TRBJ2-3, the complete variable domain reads KAGVTQTPRYLIKTRGQQVTLSCSPISGHRSVSWYQQTPGQGLQFLFEYFSETQRNKGNFPGRFSGRQFSNSRSEMNVSTLELGDSALYLCASSLDPAGGPTDTQYFGPGTRLTVL.